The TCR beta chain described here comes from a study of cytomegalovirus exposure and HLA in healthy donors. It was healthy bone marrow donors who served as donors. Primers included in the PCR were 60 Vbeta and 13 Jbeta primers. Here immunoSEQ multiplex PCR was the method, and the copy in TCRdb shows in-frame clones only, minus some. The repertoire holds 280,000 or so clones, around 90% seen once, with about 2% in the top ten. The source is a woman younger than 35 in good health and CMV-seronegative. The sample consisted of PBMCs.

This CDR3 is CASSPGFSNQPQHF. CDR3 coding DNA: TGTGCCAGCTCACCCGGTTTTAGCAATCAGCCCCAGCATTTT. The chain has TRBV18 and TRBJ1-5; D remains unclear. V was clipped by 3 bases and J by 0 bases, with 6 bases between them. Germline V gives CDR1 KGHSH, CDR2 LQKENI. The CDR3 runs to 14 residues.